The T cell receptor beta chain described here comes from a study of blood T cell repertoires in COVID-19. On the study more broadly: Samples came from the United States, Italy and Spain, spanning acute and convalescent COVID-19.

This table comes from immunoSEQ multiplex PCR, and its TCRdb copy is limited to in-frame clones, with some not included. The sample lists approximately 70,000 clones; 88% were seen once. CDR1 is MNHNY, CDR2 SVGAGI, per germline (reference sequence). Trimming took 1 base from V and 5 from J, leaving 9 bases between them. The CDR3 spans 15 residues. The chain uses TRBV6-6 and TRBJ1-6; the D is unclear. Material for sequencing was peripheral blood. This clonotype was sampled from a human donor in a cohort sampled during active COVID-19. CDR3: CASSYLSGNNSPLHF. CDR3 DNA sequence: TGTGCCAGCAGTTACTTGTCGGGAAATAATTCACCCCTCCACTTT.